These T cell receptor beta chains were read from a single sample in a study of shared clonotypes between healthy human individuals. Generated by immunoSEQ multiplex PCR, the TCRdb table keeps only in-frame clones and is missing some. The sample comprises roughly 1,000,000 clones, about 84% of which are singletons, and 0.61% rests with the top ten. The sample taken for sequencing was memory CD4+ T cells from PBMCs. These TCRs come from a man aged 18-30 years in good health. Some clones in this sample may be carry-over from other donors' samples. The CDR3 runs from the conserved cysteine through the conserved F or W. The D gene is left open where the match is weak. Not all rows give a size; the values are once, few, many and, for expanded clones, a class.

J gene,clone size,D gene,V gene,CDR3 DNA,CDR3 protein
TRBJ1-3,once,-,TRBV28,TGTGCCTCCCACGGGGAGTTACCCTCTGGAAACACCATATATTTT,CASHGELPSGNTIYF
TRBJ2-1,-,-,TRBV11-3,TGTGCCAGCAGCTTGGAGACACTCGACAATGAGCAGTTCTTC,CASSLETLDNEQFF
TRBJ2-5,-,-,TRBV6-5,TGTGCCAGCACGAGCGCTGGGGAGACCCAGTACTTC,CASTSAGETQYF
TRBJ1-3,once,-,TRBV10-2,TGCGCCAGCAGCGGGGCTCTCTCTGGAAACACCATATATTTT,CASSGALSGNTIYF
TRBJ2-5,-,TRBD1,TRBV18,TGTGCCAGCTCACCACCGTCAGGGGGCATGGAGACCCAGTACTTC,CASSPPSGGMETQYF
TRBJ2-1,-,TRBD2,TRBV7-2,TGTGCCAGCAGCTTACAGATAGCGGGAGTAGGGGAGCAGTTCTTC,CASSLQIAGVGEQFF
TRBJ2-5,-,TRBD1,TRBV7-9,TGTGCCAGCAGCTATCACCGGGACAGATCCCAAGAGACCCAGTACTTC,CASSYHRDRSQETQYF
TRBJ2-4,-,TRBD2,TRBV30,TGTGCCTGGAGTCCCTGGGGACTAGCGGCCAAAAACATTCAGTACTTC,CAWSPWGLAAKNIQYF
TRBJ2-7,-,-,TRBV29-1,TGCAGCGTTCGACAGTTCAACGAGCAGTACTTC,CSVRQFNEQYF
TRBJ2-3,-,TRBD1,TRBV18,TGTGCCAGCTCACCAGGACAGGGTACAGATACGCAGTATTTT,CASSPGQGTDTQYF
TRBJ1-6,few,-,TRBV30,TGTGCCTGGAGTGAGGACTTTGGGGGTTCACCCCTCCACTTT,CAWSEDFGGSPLHF
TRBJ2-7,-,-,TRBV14,TGTGCCAGCAGCCAATTCCTAGTTTCAAGAGTCGAGCAGTACTTC,CASSQFLVSRVEQYF
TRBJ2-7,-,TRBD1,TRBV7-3,TGTGCCAGCAGCTTAAACCCGGGGACAGAGGTCTACGAGCAGTACTTC,CASSLNPGTEVYEQYF
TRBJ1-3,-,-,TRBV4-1,TGCGCCAGCAGCCAAAGGACCCGCATTTCTGGAAACACCATATATTTT,CASSQRTRISGNTIYF
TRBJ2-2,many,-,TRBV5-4,TGTGCCAGCAGCGCGGGCCTCCTGGGCACCGGGGAGCTGTTTTTT,CASSAGLLGTGELFF
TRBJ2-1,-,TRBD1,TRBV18,TGTGCCAGCTCACCAGGACAGGGCCCATACAATGAGCAGTTCTTC,CASSPGQGPYNEQFF
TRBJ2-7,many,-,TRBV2,TGTGCCAGCAGTGAGAAGCAGTACTTC,CASSEKQYF
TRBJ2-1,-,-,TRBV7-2,TGTGCCAGCAGCTTAGTTGGGGCGACCTACAATGAGCAGTTCTTC,CASSLVGATYNEQFF
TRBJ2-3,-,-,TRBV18,TGTGCTAGCTCACCTTCCCGGCCGCAGCGCACAGATACGCAGTATTTT,CASSPSRPQRTDTQYF
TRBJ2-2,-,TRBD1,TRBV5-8,TGTGCCAGCAGCCGCAGGGGGAACGGGGAGCTGTTTTTT,CASSRRGNGELFF
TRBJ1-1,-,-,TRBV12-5,TGTGCTAGTGGTCCGGACGGATTGAACACTGAAGCTTTCTTT,CASGPDGLNTEAFF
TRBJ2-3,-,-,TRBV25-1,TGTGCCAGCAGTGAGAGGTGGAGCACAGATACGCAGTATTTT,CASSERWSTDTQYF
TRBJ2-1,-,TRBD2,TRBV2,TGTGCCAGCAGTCCCGGACTAGCGGGGGTAAATGAGCAGTTCTTC,CASSPGLAGVNEQFF
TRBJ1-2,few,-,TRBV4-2,TGTGCCAGCACCTCCAGGGCGAGGGACTATGGCTACACCTTC,CASTSRARDYGYTF
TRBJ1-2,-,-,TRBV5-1,TGCGCCAGCAGCTTGGAGCCGTATGTAAACTATGGCTACACCTTC,CASSLEPYVNYGYTF
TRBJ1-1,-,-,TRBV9,TGTGCCAGCAGCGTAGATGTCCAGGGGTACACTGAAGCTTTCTTT,CASSVDVQGYTEAFF
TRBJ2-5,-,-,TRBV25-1,TGTGCCAGCCGGGACCCCCGGACCTTCCAAGAGACCCAGTACTTC,CASRDPRTFQETQYF
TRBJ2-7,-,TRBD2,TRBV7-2,TGTGCCAGCAGCTTTCCTTTGGGACTAGCGGGAGGGCTCTACGAGCAGTACTTC,CASSFPLGLAGGLYEQYF
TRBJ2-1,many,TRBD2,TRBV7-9,TGTGCCAGCAGCTTACCTTTCAGACTAGCGGGATTTAACAATGAGCAGTTCTTC,CASSLPFRLAGFNNEQFF
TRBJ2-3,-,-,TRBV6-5,TGTGCCAGCAGTACGTGGACAGGCACAGATACGCAGTATTTT,CASSTWTGTDTQYF
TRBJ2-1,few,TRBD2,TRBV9,TGTGCCAGCAGCGTCAGTGTAGCGGGTCGAGTCTACAATGAGCAGTTCTTC,CASSVSVAGRVYNEQFF
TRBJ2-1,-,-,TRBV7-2,TGTGCCAGCAGCATCCGCGGGAATGAGCAGTTCTTC,CASSIRGNEQFF
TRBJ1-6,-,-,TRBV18,TGTGCCAGCTCACAATTCACCGGGGACCGGGTTTTTTCACCCCTCCACTTT,CASSQFTGDRVFSPLHF
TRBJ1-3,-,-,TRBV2,TGTGCCAGCAGTATGAACTTGGTCGCCATATATTTT,CASSMNLVAIYF
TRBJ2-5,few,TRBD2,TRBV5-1,TGCGCCAGCAGTCGGGAGGTCCAGGAGACCCAGTACTTC,CASSREVQETQYF
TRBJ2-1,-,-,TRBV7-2,TGTGCCAGCAGCCGCAGGAGTGGCTCGCCGAATGAGCAGTTCTTC,CASSRRSGSPNEQFF
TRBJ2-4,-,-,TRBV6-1,TGTGCCAGCAGTGTCAACATTCAGTACTTC,CASSVNIQYF
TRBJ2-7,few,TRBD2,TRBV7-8,TGTGCCAGCAGTCGGGCGGGAGTGGCCTACGAGCAGTACTTC,CASSRAGVAYEQYF
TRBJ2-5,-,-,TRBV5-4,TGTGCCAGCAGCCATAGACAGGTCCAAGAGACCCAGTACTTC,CASSHRQVQETQYF
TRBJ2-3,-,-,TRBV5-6,TGTGCCAGCAGCTCGCCGGCCTCCCGGACAGATACGCAGTATTTT,CASSSPASRTDTQYF
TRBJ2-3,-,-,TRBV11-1,TGTGCCAGCAGCCACTATCCTACAGATACGCAGTATTTT,CASSHYPTDTQYF
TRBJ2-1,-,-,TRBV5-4,TGTGCCAGCAGCTTGCGGCCTGACGCGGATGAGCAGTTCTTC,CASSLRPDADEQFF
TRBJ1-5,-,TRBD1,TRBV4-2,TGTGCCAGCAGCCAGACACAGGGGGCGCTTAGCAATCAGCCCCAGCATTTT,CASSQTQGALSNQPQHF
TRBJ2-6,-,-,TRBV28,TGTGCCAGCAGACCCGTTGATTCTGGGGCCAACGTCCTGACTTTC,CASRPVDSGANVLTF
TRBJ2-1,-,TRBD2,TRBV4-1,TGCGCCAGCAGCCGAGTAATTAGCGGGAGTAACTACAATGAGCAGTTCTTC,CASSRVISGSNYNEQFF
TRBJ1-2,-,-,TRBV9,TGTGCCAGCAGCCCTCGTGGGTCCGATGAGGGCTACACCTTC,CASSPRGSDEGYTF
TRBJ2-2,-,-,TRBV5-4,TGTGCCAGCGGGGAGACAGCTTACACCGGGGAGCTGTTTTTT,CASGETAYTGELFF
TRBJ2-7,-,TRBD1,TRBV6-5,TGTGCCAGCAGTTACGAGGACAGGGCGGGCGAGCAGTACTTC,CASSYEDRAGEQYF
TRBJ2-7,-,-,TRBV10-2,TGCGCCAGCAGAGATACGGGAATTATTTACGAGCAGTACTTC,CASRDTGIIYEQYF
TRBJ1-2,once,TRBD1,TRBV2,TGTGCCGGCGGGAGAGACAGGGGGAACTATGGCTACACCTTC,CAGGRDRGNYGYTF
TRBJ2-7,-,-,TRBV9,TGTGCCAGCAGCGTAGGGGACATATACTACGAGCAGTACTTC,CASSVGDIYYEQYF
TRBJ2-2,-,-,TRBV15,TGTGCCACCAGCAGCGACAGGTTTGGGACGGTTGGAACCGGGGAGCTGTTTTTT,CATSSDRFGTVGTGELFF
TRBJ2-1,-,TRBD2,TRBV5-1,TGCGCCAGCAGACTAGCGGGAGTAAACAATGAGCAGTTCTTC,CASRLAGVNNEQFF